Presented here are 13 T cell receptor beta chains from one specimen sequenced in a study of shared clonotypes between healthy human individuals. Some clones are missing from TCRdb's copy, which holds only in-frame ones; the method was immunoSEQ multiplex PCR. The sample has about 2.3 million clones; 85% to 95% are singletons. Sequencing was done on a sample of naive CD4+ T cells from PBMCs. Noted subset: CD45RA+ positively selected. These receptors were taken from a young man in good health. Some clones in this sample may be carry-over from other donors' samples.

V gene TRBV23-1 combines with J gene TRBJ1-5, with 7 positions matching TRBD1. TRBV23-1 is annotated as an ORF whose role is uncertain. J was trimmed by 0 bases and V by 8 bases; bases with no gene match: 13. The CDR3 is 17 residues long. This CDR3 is CASRRQGEYYSNQPQHF. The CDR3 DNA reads TGCGCCAGCCGTCGACAGGGTGAGTATTATAGCAATCAGCCCCAGCATTTT.

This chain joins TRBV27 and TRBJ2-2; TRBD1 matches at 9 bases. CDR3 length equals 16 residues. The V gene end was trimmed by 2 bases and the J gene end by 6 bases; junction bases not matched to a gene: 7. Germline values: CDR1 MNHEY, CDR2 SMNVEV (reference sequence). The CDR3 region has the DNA TGTGCCAGCAGTTTAGTAACAGGGGGCTTTGCCGGGGAGCTGTTTTTT. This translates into CASSLVTGGFAGELFF.

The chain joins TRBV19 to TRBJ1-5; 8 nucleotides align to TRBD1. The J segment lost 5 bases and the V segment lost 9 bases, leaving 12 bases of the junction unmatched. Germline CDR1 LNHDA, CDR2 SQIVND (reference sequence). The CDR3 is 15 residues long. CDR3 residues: CASKPVDRVDQPQHF. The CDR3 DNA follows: TGTGCCAGCAAACCCGTGGACAGGGTGGATCAGCCCCAGCATTTT. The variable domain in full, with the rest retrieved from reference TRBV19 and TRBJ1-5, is DGGITQSPKYLFRKEGQNVTLSCEQNLNHDAMYWYRQDPGQGLRLIYYSQIVNDFQKGDIAEGYSVSREKKESFPLTVTSAQKNPTAFYLCASKPVDRVDQPQHFGDGTRLSIL.

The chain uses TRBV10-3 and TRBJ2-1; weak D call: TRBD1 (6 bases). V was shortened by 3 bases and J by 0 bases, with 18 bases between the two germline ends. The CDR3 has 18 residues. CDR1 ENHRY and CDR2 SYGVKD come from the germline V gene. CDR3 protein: CAISEMGHPARSYNEQFF. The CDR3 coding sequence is TGTGCCATCAGTGAAATGGGACACCCGGCCCGCTCCTACAATGAGCAGTTCTTC.

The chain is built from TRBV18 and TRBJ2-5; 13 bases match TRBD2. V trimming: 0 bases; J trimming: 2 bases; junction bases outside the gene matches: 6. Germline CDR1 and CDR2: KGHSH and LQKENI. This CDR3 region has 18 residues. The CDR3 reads CASSPPFGTSGMQETQYF. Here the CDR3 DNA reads TGTGCCAGCTCACCACCTTTTGGGACTAGCGGGATGCAAGAGACCCAGTACTTC.

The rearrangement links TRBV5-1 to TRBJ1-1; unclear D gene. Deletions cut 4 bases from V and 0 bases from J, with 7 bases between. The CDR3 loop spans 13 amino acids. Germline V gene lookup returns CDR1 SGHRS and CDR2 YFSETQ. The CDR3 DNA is TGCGCCAGCAGCCCCATTCTGAACACTGAAGCTTTCTTT. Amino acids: CASSPILNTEAFF.

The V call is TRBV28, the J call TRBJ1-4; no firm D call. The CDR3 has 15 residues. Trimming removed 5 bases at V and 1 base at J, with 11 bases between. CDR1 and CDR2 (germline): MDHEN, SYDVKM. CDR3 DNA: TGTGCCAGCAGTCACGGCGGTGGAACTAATGAAAAACTGTTTTTT. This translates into CASSHGGGTNEKLFF.

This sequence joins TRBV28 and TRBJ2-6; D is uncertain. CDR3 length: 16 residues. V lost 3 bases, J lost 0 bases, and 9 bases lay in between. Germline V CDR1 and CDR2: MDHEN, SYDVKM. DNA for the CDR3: TGTGCCAGCAGTTTGGTGTTTGGCTCTGGGGCCAACGTCCTGACTTTC. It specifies CASSLVFGSGANVLTF.

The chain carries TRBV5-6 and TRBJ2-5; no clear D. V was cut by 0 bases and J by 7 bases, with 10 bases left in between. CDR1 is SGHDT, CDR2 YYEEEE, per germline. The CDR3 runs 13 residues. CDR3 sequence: CASSLDPKGTQYF. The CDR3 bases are TGTGCCAGCAGCTTGGACCCCAAAGGGACCCAGTACTTC.

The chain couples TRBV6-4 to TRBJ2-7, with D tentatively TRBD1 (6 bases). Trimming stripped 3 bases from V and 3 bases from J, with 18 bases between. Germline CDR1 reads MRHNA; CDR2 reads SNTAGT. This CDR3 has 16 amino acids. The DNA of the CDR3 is TGTGCCAGCAGTGATCGTCCGGGACACCGTTACTACGAGCAGTACTTC. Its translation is CASSDRPGHRYYEQYF.

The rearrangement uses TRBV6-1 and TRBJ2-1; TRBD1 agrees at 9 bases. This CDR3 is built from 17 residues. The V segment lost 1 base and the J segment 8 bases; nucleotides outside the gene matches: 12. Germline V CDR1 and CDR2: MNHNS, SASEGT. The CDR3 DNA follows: TGTGCCAGCAGTGAAGTAACCGGGACAGGGAGGGTATATGAGCAGTTCTTC. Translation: CASSEVTGTGRVYEQFF.

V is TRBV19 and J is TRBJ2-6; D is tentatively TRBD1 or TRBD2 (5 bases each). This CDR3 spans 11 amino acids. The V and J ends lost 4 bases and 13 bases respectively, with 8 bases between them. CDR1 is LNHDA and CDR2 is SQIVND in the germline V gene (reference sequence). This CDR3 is CASSKRGVLTF. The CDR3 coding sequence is TGTGCCAGTAGTAAGAGGGGTGTCCTGACTTTC. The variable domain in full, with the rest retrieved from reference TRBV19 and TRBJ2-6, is DGGITQSPKYLFRKEGQNVTLSCEQNLNHDAMYWYRQDPGQGLRLIYYSQIVNDFQKGDIAEGYSVSREKKESFPLTVTSAQKNPTAFYLCASSKRGVLTFGAGSRLTVL.

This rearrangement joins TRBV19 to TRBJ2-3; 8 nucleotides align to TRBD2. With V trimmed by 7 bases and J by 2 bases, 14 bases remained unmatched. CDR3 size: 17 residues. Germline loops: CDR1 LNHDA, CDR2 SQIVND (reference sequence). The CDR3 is CASTPKRGAGVTDTQYF. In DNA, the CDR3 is TGTGCCAGTACCCCGAAACGGGGAGCGGGAGTCACAGATACGCAGTATTTT. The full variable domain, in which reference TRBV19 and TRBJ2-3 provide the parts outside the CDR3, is DGGITQSPKYLFRKEGQNVTLSCEQNLNHDAMYWYRQDPGQGLRLIYYSQIVNDFQKGDIAEGYSVSREKKESFPLTVTSAQKNPTAFYLCASTPKRGAGVTDTQYFGPGTRLTVL.